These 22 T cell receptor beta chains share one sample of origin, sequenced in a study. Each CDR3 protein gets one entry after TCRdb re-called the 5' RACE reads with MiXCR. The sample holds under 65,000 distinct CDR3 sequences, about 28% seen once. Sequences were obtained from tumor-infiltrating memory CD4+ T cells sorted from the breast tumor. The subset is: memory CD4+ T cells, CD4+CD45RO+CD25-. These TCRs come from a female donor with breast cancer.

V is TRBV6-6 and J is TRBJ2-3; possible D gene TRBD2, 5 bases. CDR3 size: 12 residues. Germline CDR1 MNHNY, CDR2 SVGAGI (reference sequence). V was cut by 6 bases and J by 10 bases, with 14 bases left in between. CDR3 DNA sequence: TGTGCCAGCAGGGCGGGTTCGGATGCGCAGTATTTT. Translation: CASRAGSDAQYF.

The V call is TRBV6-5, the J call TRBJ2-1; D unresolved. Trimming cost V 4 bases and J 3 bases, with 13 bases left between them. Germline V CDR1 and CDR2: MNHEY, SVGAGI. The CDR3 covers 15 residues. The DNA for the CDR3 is TGTGCCAGCAGTTCGAGAGTGGTTCTCTACAATGAGCAGTTCTTC. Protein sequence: CASSSRVVLYNEQFF.

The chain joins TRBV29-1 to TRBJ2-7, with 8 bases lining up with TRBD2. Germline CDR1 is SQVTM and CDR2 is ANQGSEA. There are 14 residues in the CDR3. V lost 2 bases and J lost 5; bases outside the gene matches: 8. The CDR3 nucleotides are TGCAGCGTTGAACCCAGCGGGAGTGTCAACGAGCAGTACTTC. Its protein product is CSVEPSGSVNEQYF.

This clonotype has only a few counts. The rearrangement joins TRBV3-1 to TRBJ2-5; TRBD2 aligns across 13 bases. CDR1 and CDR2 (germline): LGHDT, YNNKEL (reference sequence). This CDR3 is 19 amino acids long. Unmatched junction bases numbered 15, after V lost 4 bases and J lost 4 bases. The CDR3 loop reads CASSLSPGLAGTKGETQYF. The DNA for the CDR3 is TGTGCCAGCAGCCTAAGCCCGGGACTAGCGGGAACCAAGGGAGAGACCCAGTACTTC.

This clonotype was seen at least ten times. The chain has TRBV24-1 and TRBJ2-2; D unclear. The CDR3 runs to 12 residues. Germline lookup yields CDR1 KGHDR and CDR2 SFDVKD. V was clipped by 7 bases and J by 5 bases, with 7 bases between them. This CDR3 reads CATRALTGELFF. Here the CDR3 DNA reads TGTGCCACCAGGGCCCTTACCGGGGAGCTGTTTTTT.

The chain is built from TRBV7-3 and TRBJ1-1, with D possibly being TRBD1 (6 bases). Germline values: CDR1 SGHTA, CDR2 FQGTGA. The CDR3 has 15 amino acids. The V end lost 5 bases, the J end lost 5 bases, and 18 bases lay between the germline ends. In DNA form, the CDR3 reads TGTGCCAGCAGCGAGACTCCAGGGGTTTCGACTGAAGCTTTCTTT. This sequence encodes CASSETPGVSTEAFF.

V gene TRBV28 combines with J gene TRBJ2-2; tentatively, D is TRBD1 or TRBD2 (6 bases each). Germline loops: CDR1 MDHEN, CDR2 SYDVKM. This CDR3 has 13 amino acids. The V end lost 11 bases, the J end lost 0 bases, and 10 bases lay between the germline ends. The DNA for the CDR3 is TGTGCCGGGAGGACAGCGAACACCGGGGAGCTGTTTTTT. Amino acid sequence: CAGRTANTGELFF.

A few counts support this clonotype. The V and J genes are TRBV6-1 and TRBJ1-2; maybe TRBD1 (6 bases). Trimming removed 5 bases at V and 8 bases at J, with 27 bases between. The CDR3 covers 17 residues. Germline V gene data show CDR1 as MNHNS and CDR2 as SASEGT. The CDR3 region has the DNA TGTGCCAGCAGTCCCGCCAGGGGACCTTACAGAACGGGCGGCTACACCTTC. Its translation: CASSPARGPYRTGGYTF.

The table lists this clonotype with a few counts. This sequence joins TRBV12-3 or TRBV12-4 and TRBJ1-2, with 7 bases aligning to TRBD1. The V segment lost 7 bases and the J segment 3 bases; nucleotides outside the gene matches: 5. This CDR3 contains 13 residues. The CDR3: CASTGDSYYGYTF. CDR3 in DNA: TGTGCCAGCACCGGGGACAGCTACTATGGCTACACCTTC.

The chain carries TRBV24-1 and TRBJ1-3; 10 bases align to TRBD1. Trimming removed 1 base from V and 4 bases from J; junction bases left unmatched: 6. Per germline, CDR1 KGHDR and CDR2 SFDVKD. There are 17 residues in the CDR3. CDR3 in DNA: TGTGCCACCAGTGATTTCTGGGACAGGGGCATCGGAAACACCATATATTTT. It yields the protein CATSDFWDRGIGNTIYF.

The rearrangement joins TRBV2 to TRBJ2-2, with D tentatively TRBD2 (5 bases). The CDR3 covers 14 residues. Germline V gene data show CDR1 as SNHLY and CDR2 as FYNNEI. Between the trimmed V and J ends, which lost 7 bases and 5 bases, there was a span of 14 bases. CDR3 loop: CASTGRAFTGELFF. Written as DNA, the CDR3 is TGTGCCAGCACCGGGCGGGCATTTACCGGGGAGCTGTTTTTT.

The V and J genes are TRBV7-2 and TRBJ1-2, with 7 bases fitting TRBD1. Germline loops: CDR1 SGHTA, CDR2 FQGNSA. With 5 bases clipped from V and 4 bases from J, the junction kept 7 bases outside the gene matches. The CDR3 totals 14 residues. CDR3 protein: CASSKTGFLYGYTF. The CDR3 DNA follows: TGTGCCAGCAGCAAGACAGGGTTTCTCTATGGCTACACCTTC.

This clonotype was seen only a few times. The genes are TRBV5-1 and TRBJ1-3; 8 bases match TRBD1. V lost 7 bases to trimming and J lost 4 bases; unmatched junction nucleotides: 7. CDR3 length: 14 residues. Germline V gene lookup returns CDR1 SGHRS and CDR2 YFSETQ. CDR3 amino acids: CASAQGTGGNTIYF. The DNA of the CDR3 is TGCGCCAGCGCCCAAGGGACAGGAGGAAACACCATATATTTT.

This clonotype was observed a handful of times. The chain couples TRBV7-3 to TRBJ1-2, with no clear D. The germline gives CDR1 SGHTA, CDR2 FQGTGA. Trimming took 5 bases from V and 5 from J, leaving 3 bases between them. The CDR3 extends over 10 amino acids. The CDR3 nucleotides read TGTGCCAGCAGCCTGTATGGCTACACCTTC. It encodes CASSLYGYTF.

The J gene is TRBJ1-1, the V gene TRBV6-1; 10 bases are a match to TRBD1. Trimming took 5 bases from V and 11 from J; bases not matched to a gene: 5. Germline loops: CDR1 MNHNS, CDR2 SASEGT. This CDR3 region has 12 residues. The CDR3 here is CASSPTGGLAFF. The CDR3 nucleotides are TGTGCCAGCAGTCCGACAGGGGGCCTGGCTTTCTTT.

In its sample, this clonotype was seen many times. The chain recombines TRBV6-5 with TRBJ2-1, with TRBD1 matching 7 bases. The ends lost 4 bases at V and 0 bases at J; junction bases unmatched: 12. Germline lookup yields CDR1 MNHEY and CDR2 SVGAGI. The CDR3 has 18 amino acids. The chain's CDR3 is CASSSIKQGTDSYNEQFF. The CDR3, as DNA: TGTGCCAGCAGTTCCATCAAACAAGGGACAGACTCCTACAATGAGCAGTTCTTC.

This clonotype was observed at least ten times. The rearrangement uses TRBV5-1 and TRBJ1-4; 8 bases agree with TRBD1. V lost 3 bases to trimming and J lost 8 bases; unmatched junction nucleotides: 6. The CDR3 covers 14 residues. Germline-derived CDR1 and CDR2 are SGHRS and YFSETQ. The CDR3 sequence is CASSSGTGDEKLFF. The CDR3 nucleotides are TGCGCCAGCAGCTCCGGGACAGGCGACGAAAAACTGTTTTTT.

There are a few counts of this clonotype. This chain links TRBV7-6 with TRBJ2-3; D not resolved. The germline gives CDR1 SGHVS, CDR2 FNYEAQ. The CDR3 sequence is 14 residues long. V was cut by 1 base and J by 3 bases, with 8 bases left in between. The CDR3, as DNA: TGTGCCAGCAGCTTAGAAGCTGGGACAGATACGCAGTATTTT. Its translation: CASSLEAGTDTQYF. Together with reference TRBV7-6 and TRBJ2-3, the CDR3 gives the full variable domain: GAGVSQSPRYKVTKRGQDVALRCDPISGHVSLYWYRQALGQGPEFLTYFNYEAQQDKSGLPNDRFSAERPEGSISTLTIQRTEQRDSAMYRCASSLEAGTDTQYFGPGTRLTVL.

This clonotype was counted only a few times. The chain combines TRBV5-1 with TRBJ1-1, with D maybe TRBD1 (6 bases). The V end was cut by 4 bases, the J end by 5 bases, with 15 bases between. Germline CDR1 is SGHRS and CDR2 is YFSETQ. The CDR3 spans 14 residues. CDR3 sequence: CASSPDPQGTEAFF. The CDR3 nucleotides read TGCGCCAGCAGCCCGGACCCTCAGGGGACTGAAGCTTTCTTT. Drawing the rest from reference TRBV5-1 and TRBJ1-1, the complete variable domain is KAGVTQTPRYLIKTRGQQVTLSCSPISGHRSVSWYQQTPGQGLQFLFEYFSETQRNKGNFPGRFSGRQFSNSRSEMNVSTLELGDSALYLCASSPDPQGTEAFFGQGTRLTVV.

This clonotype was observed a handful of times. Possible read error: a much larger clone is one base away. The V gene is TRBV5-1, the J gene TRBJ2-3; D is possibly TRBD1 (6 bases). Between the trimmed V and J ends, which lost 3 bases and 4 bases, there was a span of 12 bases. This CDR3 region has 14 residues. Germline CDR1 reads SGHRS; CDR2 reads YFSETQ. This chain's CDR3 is CASSSGHGADTQYF. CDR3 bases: TGCGCCAGCAGCTCGGGACACGGGGCAGATACGCAGTATTTT.

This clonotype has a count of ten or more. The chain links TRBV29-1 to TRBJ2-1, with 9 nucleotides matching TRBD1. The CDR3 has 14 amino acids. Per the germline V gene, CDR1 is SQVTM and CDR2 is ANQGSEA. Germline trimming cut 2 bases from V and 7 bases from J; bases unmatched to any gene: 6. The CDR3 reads CSVESPDRGNEQFF. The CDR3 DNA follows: TGCAGCGTTGAATCCCCGGACAGGGGAAATGAGCAGTTCTTC.

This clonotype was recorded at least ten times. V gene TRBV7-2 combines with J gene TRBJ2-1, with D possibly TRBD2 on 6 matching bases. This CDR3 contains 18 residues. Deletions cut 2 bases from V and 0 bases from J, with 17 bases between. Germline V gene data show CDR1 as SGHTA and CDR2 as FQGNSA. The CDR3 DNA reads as TGTGCCAGCAGCTTAATGGGTTCGGGACTTAGCTCCTACAATGAGCAGTTCTTC. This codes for CASSLMGSGLSSYNEQFF.